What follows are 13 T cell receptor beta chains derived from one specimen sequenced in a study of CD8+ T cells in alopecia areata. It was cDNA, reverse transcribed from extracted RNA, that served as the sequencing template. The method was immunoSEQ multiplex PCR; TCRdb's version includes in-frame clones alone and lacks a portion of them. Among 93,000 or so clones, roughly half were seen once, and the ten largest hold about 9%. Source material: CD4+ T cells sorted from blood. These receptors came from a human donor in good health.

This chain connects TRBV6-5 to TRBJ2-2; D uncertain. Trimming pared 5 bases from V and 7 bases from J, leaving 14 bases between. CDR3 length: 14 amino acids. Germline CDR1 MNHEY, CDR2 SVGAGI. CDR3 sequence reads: CASSLDAFGGELFF. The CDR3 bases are TGTGCCAGCAGTCTCGACGCTTTCGGCGGGGAGCTGTTTTTT.

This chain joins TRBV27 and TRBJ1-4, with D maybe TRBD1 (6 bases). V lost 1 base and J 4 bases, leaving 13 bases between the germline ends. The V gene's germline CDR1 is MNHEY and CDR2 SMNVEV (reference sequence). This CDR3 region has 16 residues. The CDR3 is CASSLYSGGRNEKLFF. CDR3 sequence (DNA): TGTGCCAGCAGTTTATATAGCGGGGGCCGTAATGAAAAACTGTTTTTT.

This chain's CDR3 is CASSLVTGPYEQYF. The DNA for the CDR3 is TGCGCCAGCAGCTTGGTTACAGGTCCCTACGAGCAGTACTTC. V gene TRBV5-1 combines with J gene TRBJ2-7; D is possibly TRBD1 (5 bases). Trimming shortened V by 0 bases and J by 2 bases, and 9 bases separated the two germline ends. The CDR3 length is 14 residues. Germline assignment: CDR1 SGHRS and CDR2 YFSETQ.

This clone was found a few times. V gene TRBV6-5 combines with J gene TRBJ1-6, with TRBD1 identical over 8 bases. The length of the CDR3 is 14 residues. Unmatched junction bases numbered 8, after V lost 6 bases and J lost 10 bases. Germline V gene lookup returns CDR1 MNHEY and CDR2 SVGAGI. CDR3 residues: CASSRDRGWSPLHF. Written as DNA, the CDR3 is TGTGCCAGCAGCCGCGACAGGGGATGGTCACCCCTCCACTTT.

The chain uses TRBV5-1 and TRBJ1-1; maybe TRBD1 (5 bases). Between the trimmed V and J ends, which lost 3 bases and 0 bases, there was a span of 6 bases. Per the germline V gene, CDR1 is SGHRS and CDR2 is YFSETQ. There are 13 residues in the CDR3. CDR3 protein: CASSWDVNTEAFF. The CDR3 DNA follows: TGCGCCAGCAGCTGGGACGTGAACACTGAAGCTTTCTTT.

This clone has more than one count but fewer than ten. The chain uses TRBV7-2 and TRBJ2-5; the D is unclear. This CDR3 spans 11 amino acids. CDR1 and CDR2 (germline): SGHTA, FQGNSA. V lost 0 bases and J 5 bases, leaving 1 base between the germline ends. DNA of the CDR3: TGTGCCAGCAGCTTAGCGGAGACCCAGTACTTC. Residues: CASSLAETQYF. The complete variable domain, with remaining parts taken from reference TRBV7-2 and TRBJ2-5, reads GAGVSQSPSNKVTEKGKDVELRCDPISGHTALYWYRQSLGQGLEFLIYFQGNSAPDKSGLPSDRFSAERTGGSVSTLTIQRTQQEDSAVYLCASSLAETQYFGPGTRLLVL.

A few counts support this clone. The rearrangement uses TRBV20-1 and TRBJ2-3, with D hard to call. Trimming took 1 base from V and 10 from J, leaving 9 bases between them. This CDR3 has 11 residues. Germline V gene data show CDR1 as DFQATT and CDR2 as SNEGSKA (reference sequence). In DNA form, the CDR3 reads TGCAGTGCTAGAGGCGACCGGGCGCAGTATTTT. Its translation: CSARGDRAQYF.

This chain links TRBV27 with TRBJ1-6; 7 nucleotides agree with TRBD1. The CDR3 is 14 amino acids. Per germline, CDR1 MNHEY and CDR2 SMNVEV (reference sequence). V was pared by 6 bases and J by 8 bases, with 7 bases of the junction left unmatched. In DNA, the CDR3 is TGTGCCAGCAGGAGACAGGGAGTCGATTCACCCCTCCACTTT. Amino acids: CASRRQGVDSPLHF.

CDR3 residues: CASSGGPHNEQFF. As DNA, the CDR3 is TGTGCCAGCAGCGGGGGGCCCCACAATGAGCAGTTCTTC. The chain joins TRBV9 to TRBJ2-1; D is possibly TRBD1 (6 bases). CDR1 is SGDLS, CDR2 YYNGEE, per germline. Trimming took off 3 bases at V and 5 bases at J, with 9 bases between the two ends. This CDR3 is built from 13 residues.

The CDR3 loop is CSVETPEGYPEAFF. CDR3 DNA sequence: TGCAGCGTTGAGACCCCCGAGGGCTATCCTGAAGCTTTCTTT. The rearrangement links TRBV29-1 to TRBJ1-1; D is uncertain. The CDR3 spans 14 residues. Trimming shortened V by 3 bases and J by 6 bases, and 17 bases separated the two germline ends. CDR1 and CDR2 (germline): SQVTM, ANQGSEA.

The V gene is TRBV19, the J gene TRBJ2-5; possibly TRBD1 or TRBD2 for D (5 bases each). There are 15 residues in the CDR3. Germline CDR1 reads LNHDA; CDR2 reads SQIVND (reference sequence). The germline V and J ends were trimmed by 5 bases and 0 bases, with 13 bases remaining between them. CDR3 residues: CASSGTDLNQETQYF. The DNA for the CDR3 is TGTGCCAGTAGTGGGACGGACCTTAACCAAGAGACCCAGTACTTC.

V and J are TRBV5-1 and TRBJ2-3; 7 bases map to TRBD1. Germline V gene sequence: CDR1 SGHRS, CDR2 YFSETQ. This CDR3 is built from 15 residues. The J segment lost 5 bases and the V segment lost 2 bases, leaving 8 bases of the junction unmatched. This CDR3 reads CASSFTGALGDTQYF. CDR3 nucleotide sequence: TGCGCCAGCAGCTTTACAGGGGCGCTCGGAGATACGCAGTATTTT. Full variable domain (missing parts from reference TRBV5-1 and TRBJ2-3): KAGVTQTPRYLIKTRGQQVTLSCSPISGHRSVSWYQQTPGQGLQFLFEYFSETQRNKGNFPGRFSGRQFSNSRSEMNVSTLELGDSALYLCASSFTGALGDTQYFGPGTRLTVL.

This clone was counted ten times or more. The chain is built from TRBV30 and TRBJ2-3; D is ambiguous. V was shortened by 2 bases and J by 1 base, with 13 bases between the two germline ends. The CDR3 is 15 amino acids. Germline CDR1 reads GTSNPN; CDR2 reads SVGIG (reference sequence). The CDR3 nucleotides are TGTGCCTGGAGTAGGGCTGGAATGGGCACAGATACGCAGTATTTT. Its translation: CAWSRAGMGTDTQYF.